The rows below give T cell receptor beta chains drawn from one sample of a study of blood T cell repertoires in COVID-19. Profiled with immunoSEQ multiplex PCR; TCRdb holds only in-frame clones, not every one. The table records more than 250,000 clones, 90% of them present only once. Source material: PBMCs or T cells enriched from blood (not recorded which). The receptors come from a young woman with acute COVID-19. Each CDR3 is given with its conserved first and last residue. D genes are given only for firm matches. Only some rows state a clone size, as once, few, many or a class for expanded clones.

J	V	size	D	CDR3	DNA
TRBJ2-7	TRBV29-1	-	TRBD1	CSVRTGGGYEQYF	TGCAGCGTTCGGACAGGGGGCGGGTACGAGCAGTACTTC
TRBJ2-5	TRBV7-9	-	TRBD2	CASSSPAGGGGTQETQYF	TGTGCCAGCAGCTCTCCGGCGGGAGGAGGGGGGACCCAAGAGACCCAGTACTTC
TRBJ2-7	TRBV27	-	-	CASSLKGDYEQYF	TGTGCCAGCAGTTTAAAGGGGGACTACGAGCAGTACTTC
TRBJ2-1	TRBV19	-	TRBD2	CASSTPGLAASGVSSYNEQFF	TGTGCCAGTAGTACCCCCGGACTAGCGGCATCCGGTGTTAGCTCCTACAATGAGCAGTTCTTC
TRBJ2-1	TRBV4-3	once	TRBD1	CASSQDSGGQGGQFF	TGCGCCAGCAGCCAAGATTCCGGGGGACAGGGGGGGCAGTTCTTC
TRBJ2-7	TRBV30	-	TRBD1	CAWSGDRGEEQYF	TGTGCCTGGAGCGGTGACAGGGGCGAAGAGCAGTACTTC
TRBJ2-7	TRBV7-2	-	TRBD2	CASSTTSDRQYF	TGTGCCAGCAGCACGACTAGCGATAGGCAGTACTTC
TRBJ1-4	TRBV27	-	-	CASSLWGVNEKLFF	TGTGCCAGCTCTCTGTGGGGGGTAAATGAAAAACTGTTTTTT
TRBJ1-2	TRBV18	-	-	CASDTKQGYYGYTF	TGTGCCAGCGACACAAAACAGGGATACTATGGCTACACCTTC
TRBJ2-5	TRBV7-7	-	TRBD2	CASSRNSGTSGRVRETQYF	TGTGCTAGCAGTCGCAACTCTGGGACTAGCGGGAGAGTAAGGGAGACCCAGTACTTC
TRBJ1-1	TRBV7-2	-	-	CASSFGATGNTEAFF	TGTGCCAGCTCGTTTGGGGCGACGGGGAACACTGAAGCTTTCTTT
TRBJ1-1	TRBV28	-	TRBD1	CASSRTGTGGTEAFF	TGTGCCAGCAGTCGAACCGGGACAGGGGGCACTGAAGCTTTCTTT
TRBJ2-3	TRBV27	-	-	CASSLFASDTQYF	TGTGCCAGCAGTTTATTTGCCAGTGATACGCAGTATTTT
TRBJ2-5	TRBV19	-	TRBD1	CASSIYRGRPQETQYF	TGTGCCAGTAGTATCTACAGGGGCCGTCCTCAAGAGACCCAGTACTTC
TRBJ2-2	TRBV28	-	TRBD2	CASRTEGLAGGPYTGELFF	TGTGCCAGCAGAACCGAGGGACTAGCGGGAGGGCCCTACACCGGGGAGCTGTTTTTT
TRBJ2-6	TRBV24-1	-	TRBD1	CATRRDRGRPGANVLTF	TGTGCCACCAGAAGGGACAGGGGACGTCCTGGGGCCAACGTCCTGACTTTC
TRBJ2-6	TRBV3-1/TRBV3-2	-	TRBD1	CASSRTGGANVLTF	TGTGCCAGCAGCCGGACAGGGGGGGCCAACGTCCTGACTTTC
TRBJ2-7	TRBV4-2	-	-	CASSLKLLAGSYEQYF	TGTGCCAGCAGCCTTAAGCTACTAGCAGGTAGCTACGAGCAGTACTTC
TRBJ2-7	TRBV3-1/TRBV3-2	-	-	CASSQVWDTGYEQYF	TGTGCCAGCAGCCAAGTTTGGGACACGGGCTACGAGCAGTACTTC
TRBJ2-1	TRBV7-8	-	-	CASSLAYARVGNEQFF	TGTGCCAGCAGCTTAGCGTATGCCAGGGTGGGTAATGAGCAGTTCTTC
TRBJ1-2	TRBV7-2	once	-	CASSLAQGTYGYTF	TGTGCCAGCAGCTTAGCCCAGGGGACGTATGGCTACACCTTC
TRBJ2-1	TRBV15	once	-	CATSGALGTSYNEQFF	TGTGCCACCAGCGGCGCACTTGGGACATCTTACAATGAGCAGTTCTTC
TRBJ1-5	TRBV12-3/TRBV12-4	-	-	CASRTGGGQPQHF	TGTGCCAGCAGGACAGGTGGGGGTCAGCCCCAGCATTTT
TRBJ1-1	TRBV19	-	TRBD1	CASTNRGLDTEAFF	TGTGCCAGTACAAACAGGGGGCTGGACACTGAAGCTTTCTTT
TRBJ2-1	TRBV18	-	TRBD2	CASSPTGLAGGSEQFF	TGTGCCAGCTCACCGACGGGACTAGCGGGAGGATCTGAGCAGTTCTTC
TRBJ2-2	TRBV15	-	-	CATRNLGDLAGELFF	TGTGCCACCAGGAATTTAGGGGATCTGGCCGGGGAGCTGTTTTTT
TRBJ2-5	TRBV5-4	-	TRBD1	CASSRDRAQETQYF	TGTGCCAGCAGTCGAGACAGGGCTCAAGAGACCCAGTACTTC
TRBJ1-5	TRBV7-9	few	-	CASSLSGNQPQHF	TGTGCCAGCAGCCTTAGTGGCAATCAGCCCCAGCATTTT
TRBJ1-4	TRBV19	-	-	CASSMNRRRTNEKLFF	TGTGCCAGTAGTATGAACAGGCGTCGAACTAATGAAAAACTGTTTTTT
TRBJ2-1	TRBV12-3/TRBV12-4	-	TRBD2	CASSRTSRKPFF	TGTGCCAGCAGCCGGACTAGCAGGAAGCCGTTCTTC
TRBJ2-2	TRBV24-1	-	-	CATSEGGNTGELFF	TGTGCCACCAGTGAAGGCGGGAACACCGGGGAGCTGTTTTTT
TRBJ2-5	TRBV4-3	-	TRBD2	CASSRSAGDQETQYF	TGCGCCAGCAGCCGCTCGGCGGGAGATCAAGAGACCCAGTACTTC
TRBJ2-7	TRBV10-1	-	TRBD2	CASSWLAGVFEQYF	TGCGCCAGCAGTTGGCTAGCGGGAGTGTTCGAGCAGTACTTC
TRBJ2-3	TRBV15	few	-	CATSREIGTDTQYF	TGTGCCACCAGCAGAGAAATAGGCACAGATACGCAGTATTTT
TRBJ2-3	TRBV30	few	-	CAWKKGGSTDTQYF	TGTGCCTGGAAGAAGGGGGGGAGCACAGATACGCAGTATTTT
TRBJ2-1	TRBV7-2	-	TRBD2	CASSYRTSGANEQFF	TGTGCCAGCAGCTACAGGACTAGCGGGGCCAATGAGCAGTTCTTC
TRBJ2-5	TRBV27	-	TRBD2	CASSYGTSGTQETQYF	TGTGCCAGCAGTTACGGGACTAGCGGAACTCAAGAGACCCAGTACTTC
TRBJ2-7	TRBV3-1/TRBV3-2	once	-	CASSRMGAYEAYF	TGTGCCAGCAGCCGGATGGGGGCCTACGAGGCATACTTC
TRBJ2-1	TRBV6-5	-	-	CASFPPGGNEQFF	TGTGCCAGCTTTCCCCCCGGGGGCAATGAGCAGTTCTTC
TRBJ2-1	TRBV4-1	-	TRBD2	CASSQVPSLIQAGSYNEQFF	TGCGCCAGCAGCCAAGTACCCTCCCTGATTCAAGCGGGGTCCTACAATGAGCAGTTCTTC
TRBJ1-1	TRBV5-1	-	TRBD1	CASRIRQGSSTEAFF	TGCGCCAGCAGGATAAGACAGGGGTCTAGCACTGAAGCTTTCTTT
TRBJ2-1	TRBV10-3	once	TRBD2	CAISAFLADVNEQFF	TGTGCCATCAGTGCTTTCCTAGCGGACGTCAATGAGCAGTTCTTC
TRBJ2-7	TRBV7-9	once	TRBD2	CASSPRTSGSVYEQYF	TGTGCCAGCAGCCCACGGACTAGCGGGAGCGTTTACGAGCAGTACTTC
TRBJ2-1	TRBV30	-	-	CAWSAGLAGRNEQFF	TGTGCCTGGAGCGCAGGATTAGCAGGGAGGAATGAGCAGTTCTTC
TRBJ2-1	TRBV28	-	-	CASSLGQRGNEQFF	TGTGCCAGCAGTTTGGGACAAAGGGGCAATGAGCAGTTCTTC
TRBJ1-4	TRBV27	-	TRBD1	CASSYRQGALDKLFF	TGTGCCAGCAGTTATCGACAGGGGGCACTGGATAAACTGTTTTTT
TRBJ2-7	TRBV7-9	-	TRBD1	CASSLGTGGSFSYEQYF	TGTGCCAGCAGCTTAGGGACAGGGGGGTCGTTCTCCTACGAGCAGTACTTC
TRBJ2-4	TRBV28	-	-	CASSPPGESAKNIQYF	TGTGCCAGCAGTCCACCAGGGGAGTCAGCCAAAAACATTCAGTACTTC
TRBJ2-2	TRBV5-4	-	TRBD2	CASRQTSGRTNTGELFF	TGTGCCAGCAGACAAACTAGCGGGAGAACGAACACCGGGGAGCTGTTTTTT
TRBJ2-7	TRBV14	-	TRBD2	CASSQDPSGSLPYF	TGTGCCAGCAGCCAAGATCCTAGCGGGAGCTTACCGTACTTC